The TCR beta chain under discussion was sequenced for a study of T cell clonotyping in hematopoietic cell transplantation. Study-wide results and limits: No sorting was done, leaving CD4 and CD8 contributions mixed. Pathologically expanded recipient clonotypes increased progressively from day 30 to day 180 as diversity fell. Higher Inverse Simpson Index values in graft donor and pretransplant recipient predicted broader posttransplant TCR diversity.

Assay used: immunoSEQ multiplex PCR; TCRdb lists only in-frame clones, some missing. Of 12,000 to 15,000 clones in the sample, about nine tenths were seen once. The germline gives CDR1 SGDLS, CDR2 YYNGEE. V shed 7 bases and J 1 base; nucleotides not matched to a gene: 0. The CDR3 runs 12 residues. Of note for this clone: The antigen remains undetermined.

Recipients were bled about 28 days pretransplant and at posttransplant days 30, 100, 180. The receptor was isolated from a male patient in his fifties who had an allogeneic stem cell transplant from an unrelated donor, so T cells may come from the graft donor. Some clones in this sample may be carry-over from other donors' samples. The rearrangement uses TRBV9 and TRBJ2-7, with 9 bases lining up with TRBD1. The sample in question was PBMCs, obtained 100 days after allogeneic stem cell transplant. The CDR3 spells CASGQGSYEQYF. The CDR3 DNA sequence: TGTGCCAGCGGACAGGGGTCCTACGAGCAGTACTTC.